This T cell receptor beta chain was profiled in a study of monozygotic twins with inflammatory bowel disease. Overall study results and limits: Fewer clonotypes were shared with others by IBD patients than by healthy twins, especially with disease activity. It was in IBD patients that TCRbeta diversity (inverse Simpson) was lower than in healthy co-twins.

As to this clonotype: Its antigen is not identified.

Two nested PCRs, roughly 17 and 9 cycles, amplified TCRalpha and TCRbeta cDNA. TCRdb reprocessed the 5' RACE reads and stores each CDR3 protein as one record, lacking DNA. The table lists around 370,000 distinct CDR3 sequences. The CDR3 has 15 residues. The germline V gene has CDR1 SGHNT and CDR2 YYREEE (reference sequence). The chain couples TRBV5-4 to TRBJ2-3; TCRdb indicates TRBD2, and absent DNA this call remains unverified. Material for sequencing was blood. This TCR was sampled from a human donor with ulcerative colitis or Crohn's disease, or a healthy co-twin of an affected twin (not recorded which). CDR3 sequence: CASSLRDSNTDTQYF.